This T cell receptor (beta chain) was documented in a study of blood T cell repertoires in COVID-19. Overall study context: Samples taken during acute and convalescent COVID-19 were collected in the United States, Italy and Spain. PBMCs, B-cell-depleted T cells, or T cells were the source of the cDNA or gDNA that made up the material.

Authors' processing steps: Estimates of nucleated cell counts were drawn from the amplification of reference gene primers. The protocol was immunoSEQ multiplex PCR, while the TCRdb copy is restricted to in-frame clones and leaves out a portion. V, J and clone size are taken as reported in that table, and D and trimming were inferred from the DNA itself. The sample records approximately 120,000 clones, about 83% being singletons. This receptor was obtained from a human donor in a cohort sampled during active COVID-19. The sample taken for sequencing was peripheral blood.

The CDR3 DNA sequence: TGTGCCAGCACGGGGGACAGGGGAAGCGGGGAGCTGTTTTTT. As protein: CASTGDRGSGELFF. The rearrangement links TRBV27 to TRBJ2-2; 10 bases are shared with TRBD1. Per germline, CDR1 MNHEY and CDR2 SMNVEV (reference sequence). This CDR3 contains 14 residues. Trimming at V came to 7 bases and at J to 7 bases, leaving 6 bases not matched to a gene.